This is a list of T cell receptor beta chains from one sample in a study of neurological immune-mediated disorders. Each CDR3 protein gets one entry after TCRdb re-called the 5' RACE reads with MiXCR. The repertoire has about 46,000 distinct CDR3 sequences, approximately 4.5% of them found once; the top ten carry around 5%. The sequenced sample was PBMCs. The receptors derive from a woman in her fifties or sixties with multiple sclerosis. CDR3s include the opening cysteine and the closing phenylalanine or tryptophan. The D gene is left open where the match is weak.

V,D,J,CDR3
TRBV6-5,TRBD1,TRBJ2-2,CASSYVRGRGELFF
TRBV20-1,-,TRBJ2-7,CSADPSSANSYEQYF
TRBV10-3,TRBD1,TRBJ1-2,CAISEAGGDYGYTF
TRBV6-5,-,TRBJ1-2,CASSSPDRIMGGYTF
TRBV29-1,-,TRBJ1-2,CSVEDAGRSVIGGYTF
TRBV4-2,-,TRBJ1-1,CASSGIRDTEAFF
TRBV29-1,-,TRBJ2-6,CSVAHSGANVLTF
TRBV20-1,-,TRBJ2-5,CSARDLSGGGGETQYF
TRBV20-1,TRBD2,TRBJ2-1,CSARLAGRYNEQFF
TRBV20-1,TRBD1,TRBJ2-7,CSANPGQGKDEQYF